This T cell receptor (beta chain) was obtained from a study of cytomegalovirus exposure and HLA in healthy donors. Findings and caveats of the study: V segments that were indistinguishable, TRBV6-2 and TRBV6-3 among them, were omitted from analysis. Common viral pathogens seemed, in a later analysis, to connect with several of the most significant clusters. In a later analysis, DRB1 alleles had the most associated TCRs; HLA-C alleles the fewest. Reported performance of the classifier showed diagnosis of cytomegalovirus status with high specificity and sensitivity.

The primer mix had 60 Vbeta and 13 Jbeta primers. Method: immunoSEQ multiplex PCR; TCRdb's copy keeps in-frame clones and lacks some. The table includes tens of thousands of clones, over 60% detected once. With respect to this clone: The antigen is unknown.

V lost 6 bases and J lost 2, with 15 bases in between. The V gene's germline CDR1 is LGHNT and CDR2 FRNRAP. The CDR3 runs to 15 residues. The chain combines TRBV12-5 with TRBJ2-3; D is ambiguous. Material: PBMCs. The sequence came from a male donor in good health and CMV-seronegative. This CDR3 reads CASGPGSLNTDTQYF. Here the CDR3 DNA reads TGTGCTAGTGGACCAGGATCCTTAAACACAGATACGCAGTATTTT. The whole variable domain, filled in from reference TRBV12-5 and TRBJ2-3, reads DARVTQTPRHKVTEMGQEVTMRCQPILGHNTVFWYRQTMMQGLELLAYFRNRAPLDDSGMPKDRFSAEMPDATLATLKIQPSEPRDSAVYFCASGPGSLNTDTQYFGPGTRLTVL.